These T cell receptor beta chains were read from a single sample in a study of blood T cells in healthy people across ages. TCRdb re-analysed the 5' RACE reads in MiXCR, keeping a single row per CDR3 protein. The data contain about 800,000 distinct CDR3 sequences, over 45% of them seen just once; the ten biggest clones take up roughly 22%. The source material was blood. The receptors were sampled from a man aged 30-40 years in good health. The CDR3 runs from the conserved cysteine through the conserved F or W. Each record gives: J gene, V gene, D gene, clone size, CDR3 DNA, CDR3 protein. A D gene is named only where the DNA matches it firmly. Expanded clones are given a class, and other clones once, few, many or no size at all.

>TRBJ2-1|TRBV9|.|.
TGTGCCAGCAGCGCAGCGGAGGGACACAATGAGCAGTTCTTC
CASSAAEGHNEQFF
>TRBJ2-1|TRBV7-2|TRBD2|once
TGTGCCAGCAGCCTCGAGACTAGCGGGATCTACAGTGAGCAGTTCTTC
CASSLETSGIYSEQFF
>TRBJ2-5|TRBV7-2|TRBD2|.
TGTGCCAGCAGCGGCGTGGTACTAGCGGGGGGTATGCAAGAGACCCAGTACTTC
CASSGVVLAGGMQETQYF
>TRBJ1-2|TRBV11-1|TRBD1|.
TGTGCCAGCAGCCACGCAATGACAGGGATAAACTATGGCTACACCTTC
CASSHAMTGINYGYTF
>TRBJ2-2|TRBV6-6|TRBD2|.
TGTGCCAGCAGTTACCTCCGACCGGGAGGGCCCAGCGGGGAGCTGTTTTTT
CASSYLRPGGPSGELFF
>TRBJ1-1|TRBV6-5|.|.
TGTGCCAGCACCCGGGGGGGCACTAAAGCTTTCTTT
CASTRGGTKAFF
>TRBJ2-7|TRBV28|TRBD2|once
TGTGCCAGCAGTTTCTCTAGCGGGAGATGGGGCGAGCAGTACTTC
CASSFSSGRWGEQYF
>TRBJ2-7|TRBV6-5|.|.
TGTGCCAGCAGTTACTCGACCCCAGGTTACGAGCAGTACTTC
CASSYSTPGYEQYF
>TRBJ2-7|TRBV3-1|.|.
TGTGCCGGCAGCCAAGAGAGGGAGCAGTACTTC
CAGSQEREQYF
>TRBJ2-4|TRBV18|.|.
TGTGCCAGCTCACCAGGGGCCGGGGGAATTCAGTACTTC
CASSPGAGGIQYF